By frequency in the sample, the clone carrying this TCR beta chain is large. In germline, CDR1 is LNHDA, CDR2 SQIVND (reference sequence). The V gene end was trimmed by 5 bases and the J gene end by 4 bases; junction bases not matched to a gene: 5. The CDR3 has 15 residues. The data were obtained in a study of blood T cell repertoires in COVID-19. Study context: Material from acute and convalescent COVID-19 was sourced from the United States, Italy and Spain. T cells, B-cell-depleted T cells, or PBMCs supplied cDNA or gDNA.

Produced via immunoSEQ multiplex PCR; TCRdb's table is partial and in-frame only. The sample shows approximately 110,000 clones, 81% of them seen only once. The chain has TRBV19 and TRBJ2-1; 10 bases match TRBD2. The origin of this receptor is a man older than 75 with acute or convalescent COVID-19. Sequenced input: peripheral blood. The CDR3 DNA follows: TGTGCCAGTAGTTTAGGGACTAGCGCGTACAATGAGCAGTTCTTC. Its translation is CASSLGTSAYNEQFF.